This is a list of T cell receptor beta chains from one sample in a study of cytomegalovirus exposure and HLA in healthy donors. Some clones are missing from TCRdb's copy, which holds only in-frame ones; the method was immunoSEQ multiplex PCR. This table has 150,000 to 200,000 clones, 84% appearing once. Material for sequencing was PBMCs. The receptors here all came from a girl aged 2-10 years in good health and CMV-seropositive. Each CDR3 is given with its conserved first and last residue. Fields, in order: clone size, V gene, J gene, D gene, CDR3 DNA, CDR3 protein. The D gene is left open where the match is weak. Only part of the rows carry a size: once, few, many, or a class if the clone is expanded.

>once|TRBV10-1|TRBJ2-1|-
TGCGCCAGCAGTAAGACAGGGGTCCCGGGGGGCGAGCAGTTCTTC
CASSKTGVPGGEQFF
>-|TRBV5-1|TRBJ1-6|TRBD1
TGCGCCAGCAGCCCAGGACAGGGGGCTTTTTATGTGGATTCACCCCTCCACTTT
CASSPGQGAFYVDSPLHF
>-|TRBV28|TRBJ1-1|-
TGTGCCAGCAGTGTGCGGGGAATTGAAGCTTTCTTT
CASSVRGIEAFF
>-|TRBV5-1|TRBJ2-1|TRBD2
TGCGCCAGCAGCTTGTGGATAGCGGGGGATAATGAGCAGTTCTTC
CASSLWIAGDNEQFF
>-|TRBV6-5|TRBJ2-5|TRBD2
TGTGCCAGCAGGCTTAGCGGGATGAGGGTGGAGACCCAGTACTTC
CASRLSGMRVETQYF
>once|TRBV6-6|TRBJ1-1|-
TGTGCCAGCAGTCTCTACACTGAAGCTTTCTTT
CASSLYTEAFF
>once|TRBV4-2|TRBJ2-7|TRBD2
TGTGCCAGCAGCCAACGGACTAGCGGGGGGGTGGACTACGAGCAGTACTTC
CASSQRTSGGVDYEQYF
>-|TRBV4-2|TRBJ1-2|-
TGTGCCAGCAGCCAAGTTGCAGGCCTGGCTGCCCGCGGCTACACCTTC
CASSQVAGLAARGYTF
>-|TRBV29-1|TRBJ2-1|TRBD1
TGCAGCGCCCAGGGGGTACCCCCCCTAAGCTCCTACAATGAGCAGTTCTTC
CSAQGVPPLSSYNEQFF
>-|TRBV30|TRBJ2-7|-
TGTGCCTGGAGTGTCAGGTTCCCCGGGAACCTCGAGCAGTACTTC
CAWSVRFPGNLEQYF
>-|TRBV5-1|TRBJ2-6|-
TGCGCCAGCAGCCAAGGGGTCACAGGGTGGGGGGCCAACGTCCTGACTTTC
CASSQGVTGWGANVLTF
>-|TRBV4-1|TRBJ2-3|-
TGCGCCAGCAGCCCAAGATTCGAGAAGGGGAGGACAGATACGCAGTATTTT
CASSPRFEKGRTDTQYF
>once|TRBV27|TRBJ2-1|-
TGTGCCAGCAGTTTAGTTGCGAGCTCCTACAATGAGCAGTTCTTC
CASSLVASSYNEQFF
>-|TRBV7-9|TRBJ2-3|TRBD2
TGTGCCAGCAGCTTGAATCGGGAGGTCACAGATACGCAGTATTTT
CASSLNREVTDTQYF
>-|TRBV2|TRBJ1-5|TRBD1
TGTGCCAGCAGTGGAAGGACAGGTTCGGGTCAGCCCCAGCATTTT
CASSGRTGSGQPQHF
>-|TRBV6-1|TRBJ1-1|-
TGTGCCAGCAGTGAAGCTGGTAGAGTCCGTGTAGAAGCTTTCTTT
CASSEAGRVRVEAFF
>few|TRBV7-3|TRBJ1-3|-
TGTGCCAGCAGCCAAACCGACAGGCACACCATATATTTT
CASSQTDRHTIYF
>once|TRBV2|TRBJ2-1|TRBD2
TGTGCCAGCAGTGACGGACTAGCGGGGGGGCGGAATGAGCAGTTCTTC
CASSDGLAGGRNEQFF
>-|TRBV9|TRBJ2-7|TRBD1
TGTGCCAGCAGCGTAGGTGGCGAGGGGGCGAAGCAGTACTTC
CASSVGGEGAKQYF
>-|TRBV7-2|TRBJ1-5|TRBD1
TGTGCCAGCAGCACCCATGGACAGGGGACAAATCAGCCCCAGCATTTT
CASSTHGQGTNQPQHF
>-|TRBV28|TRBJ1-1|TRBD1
TGTGCCAGCAGCCAAAGACAGGGGGGGGCTGAAGCTTTCTTT
CASSQRQGGAEAFF
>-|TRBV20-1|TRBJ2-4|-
TGCAGTCCCGCCCTCCGGGACATTCAGTACTTC
CSPALRDIQYF
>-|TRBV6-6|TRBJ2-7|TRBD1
TGTGCCAGCGAGGACAGGGGGGCCTACGAGCAGTACTTC
CASEDRGAYEQYF
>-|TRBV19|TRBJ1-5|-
TGTGCCAGTAGTCCCAGAGGGGACGGCGGGGAACAGCCCCAGCATTTT
CASSPRGDGGEQPQHF
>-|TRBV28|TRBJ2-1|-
TGTGCCAGCCAAATAGGAGTCCCCTCCTACAATGAGCAGTTCTTC
CASQIGVPSYNEQFF
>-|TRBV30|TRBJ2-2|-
TGTGCCTGGCGGGGACTCACCGGGGAGCTGTTTTTT
CAWRGLTGELFF
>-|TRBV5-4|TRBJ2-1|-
TGTGCCAGCAGCTTGGCTAGCCGGATAATCAATGAGCAGTTCTTC
CASSLASRIINEQFF
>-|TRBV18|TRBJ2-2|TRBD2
TGTGCCAGCTCACCGAGGACTAGCGGGGGGGCCAACACCGGGGAGCTGTTTTTT
CASSPRTSGGANTGELFF